This note documents a single T cell receptor (beta chain) sequence. The antigen remains undetermined. These data come from a study of OX40 agonist ivuxolimab in advanced cancers. Background on the study: Having had anti-PD-1, anti-PD-L1 or anti-CTLA-4 therapy before was allowed, and approximately 40% had some.

The germline V and J ends were trimmed by 4 bases and 5 bases, with 10 bases remaining between them. The CDR3 is made up of 13 amino acids. CDR1 is MDHEN and CDR2 is SYDVKM in the germline V gene. Using immunoSEQ multiplex PCR, the repertoire was profiled, and TCRdb retains in-frame clones only, with some absent. The sample carries around 77,000 clones, 75% to 90% recorded once. Anyone with autoimmune disease history or systemic immunosuppression was excluded. The study sampled blood at baseline, cycle 4 day 1, and cycle 7 day 1. Study results and limitations: The mean number of expanded clones was higher in CD8+ T cells than in CD4+.

This chain joins TRBV28 and TRBJ2-3, with a weak D call TRBD2 (6 bases). This material consisted of CD4+ or CD8+ T cells sorted from blood, taken in a trial of the OX40 agonist ivuxolimab. The receptor's source is an adult with an advanced solid tumor such as melanoma, head and neck, liver or kidney cancer. Here the CDR3 reads CASSYSGQDTQYF. CDR3 coding DNA: TGTGCCAGCAGTTATAGCGGTCAAGATACGCAGTATTTT. The full variable domain, its missing parts supplied by reference TRBV28 and TRBJ2-3, is DVKVTQSSRYLVKRTGEKVFLECVQDMDHENMFWYRQDPGLGLRLIYFSYDVKMKEKGDIPEGYSVSREKKERFSLILESASTNQTSMYLCASSYSGQDTQYFGPGTRLTVL.